Sequencing of this T cell receptor beta chain was carried out in a study of type 1 regulatory T cells. Study at large: T-allo10 is an in vitro-generated, Tr1-enriched CD4 T cell product specific for alloantigen.

Germline values: CDR1 MNHEY, CDR2 SVGEGT. The CDR3 is 13 amino acids. J lost 0 bases, V lost 8 bases, and 4 bases had no gene match. The graft donor-derived T-allo10 cells reportedly recognize host alloantigens, are anergic, and suppress alloantigen-specifically. TCRdb redid the calling of the reads with MiXCR, one entry per CDR3 protein. This table holds about 68,000 distinct CDR3 sequences, approximately 64% found once. In regard to this clonotype: Antigen specificity is unknown.

The V and J genes are TRBV6-2 or TRBV6-3 and TRBJ2-7; 7 positions agree with TRBD2. The sequencing input was cultured T cells, either the whole culture or a sorted T cell fraction (not recorded which). Subset indicated: Tr1-enriched cell product generated in vitro against host alloantigens. This TCR derives from a human donor in good health. CDR3 loop: CASGTSASYEQYF. The CDR3 DNA reads as TGTGCCAGCGGTACTAGCGCCTCCTACGAGCAGTACTTC.